Presented here are 10 T cell receptor beta chains from one specimen sequenced in a study of T cell repertoires in cytomegalovirus infection. TCRdb reprocessed the reads via MiXCR and lists one record per CDR3 protein. The sample includes approximately 240,000 distinct CDR3 sequences, 9% to 15% of them seen just once. The specimen sequenced was PBMCs. Receptor source: a human donor in good health (CMV status not recorded). Some clones in this sample may be carry-over from other donors' samples.

In its sample, this clonotype was seen a few times. The chain joins TRBV5-1 to TRBJ1-6; D not certain. Looked up from germline, CDR1 is SGHRS and CDR2 is YFSETQ. The CDR3 runs 14 residues. The V and J ends lost 4 bases and 8 bases respectively, with 13 bases between them. The CDR3 region is CASSNSGFDSPLHF. CDR3 nucleotides: TGCGCCAGCAGCAATTCGGGGTTTGATTCACCCCTCCACTTT.

The table lists this clonotype with many counts. The chain carries TRBV6-1 and TRBJ1-5, with 10 bases matching TRBD1. Germline V gene lookup returns CDR1 MNHNS and CDR2 SASEGT. This CDR3 is built from 16 residues. Unmatched junction bases numbered 6, after V lost 5 bases and J lost 2 bases. The CDR3 region is CASSSAGTGGNQPQHF. In DNA form, the CDR3 reads TGTGCCAGCAGTTCCGCCGGGACAGGGGGCAATCAGCCCCAGCATTTT.

This clonotype was picked up a small number of times. V gene TRBV28 combines with J gene TRBJ2-7; D is possibly TRBD1 (5 bases). V lost 5 bases to trimming and J lost 1 base, with 12 bases between them. Germline CDR1 reads MDHEN; CDR2 reads SYDVKM. The CDR3 runs to 14 residues. This CDR3 reads CASSPPDKSYEQYF. CDR3 DNA: TGTGCCAGCAGTCCCCCGGACAAGTCCTACGAGCAGTACTTC.

This clonotype was counted at least ten times. This chain joins TRBV4-3 and TRBJ1-5, with a tentative D call TRBD1 (5 bases). The germline V gene encodes CDR1 LGHNA and CDR2 YSLEER. The CDR3 runs to 15 residues. Trimming pared 1 base from V and 5 bases from J, leaving 12 bases between. In DNA, the CDR3 is TGCGCCAGCAGCCAAGGGGACGGCAGTCATCAGCCCCAGCATTTT. It encodes CASSQGDGSHQPQHF.

This clonotype was picked up many times. The chain joins TRBV7-2 to TRBJ2-5, with D perhaps assigned TRBD1 or TRBD2 (5 bases each). Germline loops: CDR1 SGHTA, CDR2 FQGNSA. Trimming stripped 0 bases from V and 1 base from J, with 9 bases between. There are 15 residues in the CDR3. CDR3 DNA sequence: TGTGCCAGCAGCTTAGCGGGGACGGCCCAAGAGACCCAGTACTTC. Translation: CASSLAGTAQETQYF.

This clonotype was seen at least ten times. V is TRBV7-2 and J is TRBJ1-1; D not certain. Germline assignment: CDR1 SGHTA and CDR2 FQGNSA. The V and J ends lost 5 bases and 5 bases respectively, with 12 bases between them. The CDR3 runs to 13 residues. The CDR3 spells CASSVGRETEAFF. The CDR3, as DNA: TGTGCCAGCAGCGTAGGAAGGGAGACTGAAGCTTTCTTT. The complete variable domain, with remaining parts taken from reference TRBV7-2 and TRBJ1-1, reads GAGVSQSPSNKVTEKGKDVELRCDPISGHTALYWYRQSLGQGLEFLIYFQGNSAPDKSGLPSDRFSAERTGGSVSTLTIQRTQQEDSAVYLCASSVGRETEAFFGQGTRLTVV.

There are many counts of this clonotype. V is TRBV5-5 and J is TRBJ2-6; D ambiguous. The V end lost 5 bases, the J end lost 4 bases, and 13 bases lay between the germline ends. Germline CDR1 is SGHKS and CDR2 is YYEKEE (reference sequence). This CDR3 comprises 15 residues. CDR3 DNA sequence: TGTGCCAGCAGTTTTGCGGCGAGGGGGGCCAACGTCCTGACTTTC. Amino acid sequence: CASSFAARGANVLTF.

The sample holds a few counts of this clonotype. V gene TRBV10-3 combines with J gene TRBJ1-2, with D perhaps TRBD1 (6 bases). This CDR3 comprises 14 residues. Germline V CDR1 and CDR2: ENHRY, SYGVKD. Deletions cut 0 bases from V and 8 bases from J, with 13 bases between. The DNA for the CDR3 is TGTGCCATCAGTGAGTCAACAGGGAGGTCGGGCTACACCTTC. Translation: CAISESTGRSGYTF.

This clonotype was detected only a few times. The chain is built from TRBV6-8 and TRBJ1-2, with 8 bases fitting TRBD1. With V trimmed by 5 bases and J by 10 bases, 9 bases remained unmatched. The CDR3 loop spans 13 amino acids. Germline loops: CDR1 MNHGY, CDR2 SAAAGT. As DNA, the CDR3 is TGTGCCAGCAGTGCCTGGGACAGGTTGGACTACACCTTC. Translation gives CASSAWDRLDYTF.

This clonotype was observed a few times. This chain connects TRBV20-1 to TRBJ1-6; 8 nucleotides match TRBD1. CDR1 DFQATT and CDR2 SNEGSKA come from the germline V gene (reference sequence). Trimming removed 6 bases from V and 0 bases from J; junction bases left unmatched: 10. The CDR3 runs 17 residues. CDR3 coding DNA: TGCAGTGCCCCTGACAGGGGCTCAAGCTCCTATAATTCACCCCTCCACTTT. Protein sequence: CSAPDRGSSSYNSPLHF.